The clone carrying this TCR beta chain was recorded once. The CDR3 sequence is 13 residues long. Per the germline V gene, CDR1 is SQVTM and CDR2 is ANQGSEA. V gave up 7 bases and J gave up 0 bases, with 12 bases separating them. This specimen belongs to a study of technical replicates of blood from a few donors. Clones were read by immunoSEQ multiplex PCR, and TCRdb kept only the in-frame ones, dropping some. The sample has roughly 83,000 clones, just over 90% seen once. The chain combines TRBV29-1 with TRBJ1-1; unclear D gene. The TCR sequence derives from a human donor in good health. The specimen sequenced was T cells isolated from PBMCs. Here the CDR3 reads CSARLELNTEAFF. As DNA, the CDR3 is TGCAGCGCCCGCCTAGAGCTGAACACTGAAGCTTTCTTT.